The next 24 T cell receptor beta chains were all read from a single sample in a study of cytomegalovirus exposure and HLA in healthy donors. PCR involved 60 Vbeta and 13 Jbeta primers. Here immunoSEQ multiplex PCR was the method, and the copy in TCRdb shows in-frame clones only, minus some. The sample comprises about 140,000 clones, roughly four fifths of which are singletons, and roughly 3.2% rests with the top ten. Material for sequencing was PBMCs. The receptor set was obtained from a young man in good health and CMV-seropositive.

V and J are TRBV5-4 and TRBJ1-2; D is perhaps TRBD1 (5 bases). The CDR3 length is 14 residues. Trimming pared 2 bases from V and 3 bases from J, leaving 11 bases between. Germline CDR1 and CDR2: SGHNT and YYREEE (reference sequence). CDR3 nucleotides: TGTGCCAGCAGCTTCGACAGTCAATACTATGGCTACACCTTC. As protein: CASSFDSQYYGYTF. Looking up the rest from reference TRBV5-4 and TRBJ1-2 gives the full variable domain: ETGVTQSPTHLIKTRGQQVTLRCSSQSGHNTVSWYQQALGQGPQFIFQYYREEENGRGNFPPRFSGLQFPNYSSELNVNALELDDSALYLCASSFDSQYYGYTFGSGTRLTVV.

Only one count was recorded for this clone. This chain joins TRBV11-2 and TRBJ2-6; 10 positions match TRBD1. Germline CDR1 SGHAT, CDR2 FQNNGV. This CDR3 has 16 residues. V shed 4 bases, J shed 2 bases, and the junction held 2 bases outside the gene matches. The chain's CDR3 is CASSSGQGTGANVLTF. CDR3 in DNA: TGTGCCAGCAGCTCGGGACAGGGGACTGGGGCCAACGTCCTGACTTTC.

The chain has TRBV27 and TRBJ2-1; the D gene is possibly TRBD1 (6 bases). The CDR3 runs 14 residues. Germline lookup yields CDR1 MNHEY and CDR2 SMNVEV (reference sequence). V was pared by 3 bases and J by 5 bases, with 11 bases between. The CDR3: CASSLGWTDNEQFF. For the CDR3, the DNA is TGTGCCAGCAGTTTGGGTTGGACAGACAATGAGCAGTTCTTC.

This clone was recorded once. The V call is TRBV30, the J call TRBJ2-1; tentative D call: TRBD1 (6 bases). The CDR3 is made up of 11 amino acids. Germline values: CDR1 GTSNPN, CDR2 SVGIG (reference sequence). V was trimmed by 5 bases and J by 8 bases, leaving 10 bases between them. The chain's CDR3 is CAWGPGDEQFF. As DNA, the CDR3 is TGTGCCTGGGGTCCAGGGGATGAGCAGTTCTTC.

The rearrangement uses TRBV5-1 and TRBJ1-2; no definite D call. CDR3 length: 14 amino acids. CDR1 SGHRS and CDR2 YFSETQ come from the germline V gene. Trimming stripped 0 bases from V and 0 bases from J, with 6 bases between. CDR3 sequence: CASSLDSTNYGYTF. The CDR3, as DNA: TGCGCCAGCAGCTTGGACAGCACTAACTATGGCTACACCTTC.

This rearrangement joins TRBV19 to TRBJ2-1, with 8 bases identical to TRBD2. This CDR3 contains 16 residues. Germline assignment: CDR1 LNHDA and CDR2 SQIVND (reference sequence). V shed 1 base, J shed 4 bases, and the junction held 6 bases outside the gene matches. The CDR3 region is CASSIVAGWLYNEQFF. CDR3 nucleotide sequence: TGTGCCAGTAGTATAGTAGCGGGATGGTTGTACAATGAGCAGTTCTTC.

The rearrangement links TRBV28 to TRBJ1-2, with TRBD1 identical over 8 bases. V lost 3 bases, J lost 3 bases, and 9 bases stayed unmatched. Germline V gives CDR1 MDHEN, CDR2 SYDVKM. The CDR3 sequence is 16 residues long. The CDR3 nucleotides are TGTGCCAGCAGTTTGGACAACAGGGGGAGGGACTATGGCTACACCTTC. It is translated as CASSLDNRGRDYGYTF.

V usage is TRBV28 and J usage is TRBJ2-1; 10 bases agree with TRBD1. Germline trimming cut 5 bases from V and 5 bases from J; bases unmatched to any gene: 6. This CDR3 has 15 amino acids. In germline, CDR1 is MDHEN, CDR2 SYDVKM. This chain's CDR3 is CASSPGTGVNNEQFF. The CDR3 coding sequence is TGTGCCAGCAGTCCAGGGACAGGGGTAAACAATGAGCAGTTCTTC.

This clone was observed a handful of times. This chain uses TRBV28 with TRBJ2-7; no clear D gene. In germline, CDR1 is MDHEN, CDR2 SYDVKM. CDR3 length: 13 amino acids. V dropped 5 bases and J dropped 2 bases, with 10 bases sitting between them. The CDR3 loop reads CASSTTEAYEQYF. As DNA, the CDR3 is TGTGCCAGCAGTACGACTGAAGCCTACGAGCAGTACTTC.

The gene calls are TRBV9 and TRBJ2-2; weak D call: TRBD2 (6 bases). Germline lookup yields CDR1 SGDLS and CDR2 YYNGEE. The CDR3 contains 14 residues. The V and J ends lost 10 bases and 0 bases respectively, with 13 bases between them. Written as DNA, the CDR3 is TGTGCCTCCCGCTGGGAGGCGAACACCGGGGAGCTGTTTTTT. Translating gives CASRWEANTGELFF.

The chain has TRBV6-5 and TRBJ1-3; D unresolved. V was cut by 0 bases and J by 2 bases, with 11 bases left in between. CDR1 and CDR2 (germline): MNHEY, SVGAGI. The CDR3 runs 16 residues. The CDR3 region is CASSYSGRSPGNTIYF. CDR3 DNA sequence: TGTGCCAGCAGTTACTCGGGCCGATCCCCTGGAAACACCATATATTTT.

This chain links TRBV27 with TRBJ1-2, with 9 nucleotides matching TRBD1. The V segment lost 4 bases and the J segment 3 bases; nucleotides outside the gene matches: 6. CDR3 length equals 15 residues. Germline values: CDR1 MNHEY, CDR2 SMNVEV (reference sequence). CDR3 residues: CASSSLGQGYYGYTF. The CDR3 nucleotides read TGTGCCAGCAGTTCCCTCGGACAGGGGTACTATGGCTACACCTTC.

The genes are TRBV28 and TRBJ1-2, with 7 bases fitting TRBD1. With 3 bases clipped from V and 8 bases from J, the junction kept 6 bases outside the gene matches. Looked up from germline, CDR1 is MDHEN and CDR2 is SYDVKM. The CDR3 spans 13 residues. Here the CDR3 reads CASSLRQGRGYTF. Here the CDR3 DNA reads TGTGCCAGCAGTTTGAGACAGGGTCGGGGCTACACCTTC.

This clone was picked up a small number of times. J is TRBJ2-7 and V is TRBV5-4, with D unresolved. CDR3 length: 14 amino acids. V lost 0 bases and J 0 bases, leaving 7 bases between the germline ends. The germline gives CDR1 SGHNT, CDR2 YYREEE (reference sequence). CDR3 protein: CASSLAPSSYEQYF. CDR3 bases: TGTGCCAGCAGCTTGGCCCCGAGCTCCTACGAGCAGTACTTC.

The V gene is TRBV7-2, the J gene TRBJ2-5; the D gene is possibly TRBD2 (6 bases). Germline CDR1 SGHTA, CDR2 FQGNSA. Between the trimmed V and J ends, which lost 5 bases and 5 bases, there was a span of 15 bases. This CDR3 contains 14 residues. CDR3 coding DNA: TGTGCCAGCAGCCCCGGGACTTCCATGGAGACCCAGTACTTC. Protein sequence: CASSPGTSMETQYF. Full variable domain (rest looked up from reference TRBV7-2 and TRBJ2-5): GAGVSQSPSNKVTEKGKDVELRCDPISGHTALYWYRQSLGQGLEFLIYFQGNSAPDKSGLPSDRFSAERTGGSVSTLTIQRTQQEDSAVYLCASSPGTSMETQYFGPGTRLLVL.

The chain employs TRBV2 and TRBJ1-1; 7 bases map to TRBD1. Germline assignment: CDR1 SNHLY and CDR2 FYNNEI. The ends lost 8 bases at V and 4 bases at J; junction bases unmatched: 10. The CDR3 contains 14 residues. The CDR3 reads CASGQTGLSTEAFF. Written as DNA, the CDR3 is TGTGCCAGCGGGCAGACAGGGTTGAGCACTGAAGCTTTCTTT.

The chain joins TRBV4-2 to TRBJ2-7; 8 bases agree with TRBD1. Germline CDR1 LGHNA, CDR2 YNFKEQ. Trimming at V came to 4 bases and at J to 4 bases, leaving 12 bases not matched to a gene. The CDR3 has 16 amino acids. The CDR3 reads CASSPPGQENVYEQYF. CDR3 bases: TGTGCCAGCAGCCCTCCGGGACAGGAGAACGTTTACGAGCAGTACTTC.

This chain links TRBV7-8 with TRBJ2-1; 8 bases fit TRBD2. Germline assignment: CDR1 SGHVS and CDR2 FQNEAQ. V was pared by 6 bases and J by 3 bases, with 13 bases of the junction left unmatched. The CDR3 runs to 17 residues. CDR3 in DNA: TGTGCCAGCAGTCCGACGGGGGGGAGGGCCGACTACAATGAGCAGTTCTTC. Amino acids: CASSPTGGRADYNEQFF.

A remark on this clone: Other DNA sequences in this specimen translate into the identical CDR3. The chain has TRBV19 and TRBJ1-5; 7 nucleotides match TRBD1. The CDR3 runs 13 residues. Germline loops: CDR1 LNHDA, CDR2 SQIVND (reference sequence). The V and J ends lost 6 bases and 4 bases, in that order; junction bases with no gene match: 3. The CDR3 protein is CASSTQGNQPQHF. The CDR3 DNA reads TGTGCCAGTAGCACACAGGGGAATCAGCCCCAGCATTTT.

The chain joins TRBV28 to TRBJ2-1, with a possible D match to TRBD1 (6 bases). The germline V gene encodes CDR1 MDHEN and CDR2 SYDVKM. CDR3 length equals 16 residues. The ends were cut back, 6 bases at V and 3 bases at J, with 18 bases in the middle. The CDR3: CASSHRTGYGYNEQFF. Here the CDR3 DNA reads TGTGCCAGCAGCCATAGAACAGGGTACGGCTACAATGAGCAGTTCTTC.

This clone has a handful of counts. The rearrangement joins TRBV7-9 to TRBJ2-1; 7 bases align to TRBD2. The CDR3 consists of 15 residues. Germline V lookup: CDR1 SEHNR, CDR2 FQNEAQ (reference sequence). After removal of 4 bases from V and 4 bases from J, the junction contained 7 bases not matched to a gene. CDR3 in DNA: TGTGCCAGCAGCTCCTCTAGCGGATTTTACAATGAGCAGTTCTTC. Translating gives CASSSSSGFYNEQFF.

As regards this clone: At one boundary the junction diverges from the germline segment, which might be a read error. The chain links TRBV7-7 to TRBJ2-3; TRBD2 matches 8 bases. The CDR3 covers 16 residues. From germline, CDR1 is SSHAT and CDR2 FNYEAQ (reference sequence). DNA for the CDR3: TGTGCTAGCAGCTTAAGCGGGAGAGGTGGCACAGATACGCAGTATTTT. It codes for CASSLSGRGGTDTQYF.

The chain recombines TRBV6-1 with TRBJ2-5; TRBD1 matches 7 bases. V dropped 6 bases and J dropped 1; count of bases not matched to a gene: 8. The CDR3 runs to 15 residues. CDR1 and CDR2 from the germline V gene are MNHNS and SASEGT. The CDR3 coding sequence is TGTGCCAGCAGGGGGACAGTCCCTTTCCAAGAGACCCAGTACTTC. It is translated as CASRGTVPFQETQYF.

This chain uses TRBV4-1 with TRBJ1-3, with 8 bases identical to TRBD1. J was trimmed by 9 bases and V by 10 bases; bases with no gene match: 5. CDR1 MGHRA and CDR2 YSYEKL come from the germline V gene. The length of the CDR3 is 11 residues. CDR3 DNA: TGCGCCACCACAGGGGGAGGCACCATATATTTT. This codes for CATTGGGTIYF.